The clone carrying this TCR beta chain was seen at least ten times. The sample comes from a study of T cells in Graves' hyperthyroidism and ophthalmopathy. Study information: At initial diagnosis, before any treatment had begun, peripheral blood was obtained.

RNA transcripts were the template for amplifying TCR beta CDR3 regions. In the first-round RT-PCR of the TCR CDR3, the HTBI primer set was used. Via MiXCR, TCRdb re-called the multiplex PCR reads, giving one row per CDR3 protein. Of over 300,000 distinct CDR3 sequences listed, roughly 13% were seen once; the top ten hold approximately 10%. This CDR3 contains 14 residues. CDR1 is KGHSH and CDR2 is LQKENI in the germline V gene. Deletions cut 3 bases from V and 0 bases from J, with 6 bases between. The source is a woman between 55 and 75 years old with Graves' hyperthyroidism. J is TRBJ2-1 and V is TRBV18; no clear D gene. Sequencing was done on a sample of blood. The chain's CDR3 is CASSPSSSYNEQFF. CDR3 in DNA: TGTGCCAGCTCACCCTCTAGCTCCTACAATGAGCAGTTCTTC.